This TCR beta chain is from a study of CD8 T cells in ankylosing spondylitis. Findings and caveats of the study: What appeared characteristic of ankylosing spondylitis blood was a TCR beta motif of about eight highly homologous variants.

Trimming stripped 8 bases from V and 2 bases from J, with 10 bases between. Looked up from germline, CDR1 is ENHRY and CDR2 is SYGVKD. This CDR3 spans 13 amino acids. With respect to this clonotype: No antigen is known for it.

TCRdb re-analysed the 5' RACE reads in MiXCR, keeping a single row per CDR3 protein. The table shows around 770,000 distinct CDR3 sequences, with 10% to 15% occurring only once. What was sequenced was blood, either unsorted or a sorted T cell fraction (not recorded which). The sequence derives from a male donor with ankylosing spondylitis. The chain carries TRBV10-3 and TRBJ2-1; a weak D match, TRBD2 (6 bases). In DNA form, the CDR3 reads TGTGCCATCGAGGACTACCCCTACAATGAGCAGTTCTTC. It specifies CAIEDYPYNEQFF.